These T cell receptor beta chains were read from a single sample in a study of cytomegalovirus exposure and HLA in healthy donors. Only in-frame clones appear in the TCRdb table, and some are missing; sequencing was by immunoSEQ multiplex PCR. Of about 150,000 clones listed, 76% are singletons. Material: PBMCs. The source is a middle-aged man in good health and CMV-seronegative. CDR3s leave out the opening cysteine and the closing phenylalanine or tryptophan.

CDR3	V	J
ASRFPGQGSGELF	TRBV11-2	TRBJ2-2
ASARGPGGNQPQH	TRBV6-5	TRBJ1-5
ASSPGTSGRANEQF	TRBV5-1	TRBJ2-1
ASSPMVTSGNQPQH	TRBV18	TRBJ1-5
ASSSVSTDTQY	TRBV5-1	TRBJ2-3
ASSLAGRQAGDTQY	TRBV7-2	TRBJ2-3
ASSYSRAYEQY	TRBV6-5	TRBJ2-7
ASSLGPNNQPQH	TRBV7-9	TRBJ1-5
ASSAKTGSGYGYT	TRBV5-4	TRBJ1-2
ASSLSGGTDTQY	TRBV7-6	TRBJ2-3
ASSLRASGTDTQY	TRBV28	TRBJ2-3
ASSLAQKETQY	TRBV7-7	TRBJ2-5
ASSGQGMNEQY	TRBV27	TRBJ2-7
ASSLYRPNYGYT	TRBV5-6	TRBJ1-2
ASSPYGGGYEQY	TRBV6-6	TRBJ2-7
ASSMPGQGAKAF	TRBV19	TRBJ1-1
ASSLFEGTGSETQY	TRBV7-9	TRBJ2-5
ASSPLGEAGAQY	TRBV27	TRBJ2-3
ASSLEIGTGLYEQY	TRBV7-2	TRBJ2-7
ASSVKGTNEKLF	TRBV9	TRBJ1-4
ASSRLTNTGELF	TRBV6-1	TRBJ2-2
ASSSSAGATQY	TRBV27	TRBJ2-5
ASSQVRAGAAYEQY	TRBV4-1	TRBJ2-7
AWSPRPSTEAF	TRBV30	TRBJ1-1
ASSLLPGPFLTQY	TRBV5-8	TRBJ2-5
ASSYPDRAGNTIY	TRBV6-5	TRBJ1-3
AWSDGGNKQY	TRBV30	TRBJ2-7
ASSIGRGRTYEQY	TRBV5-4	TRBJ2-7
AWTPLGRGASGANVLT	TRBV30	TRBJ2-6
ASSSRQGEQETQY	TRBV5-1	TRBJ2-5
ASSASGAGHTQY	TRBV6-4	TRBJ2-3
ASSDGTGPEKLF	TRBV6-1	TRBJ1-4
ASSLAGTGTYEQY	TRBV5-1	TRBJ2-7
SAQSNQPQH	TRBV20-1	TRBJ1-5
ASSSGTGRKAF	TRBV6-6	TRBJ1-1
ASSETPLTGMEYEQY	TRBV2	TRBJ2-7
ASSESTGGFTRGELF	TRBV25-1	TRBJ2-2
AISITGGVDYGYT	TRBV10-3	TRBJ1-2
ASSHGPWEVDTQY	TRBV11-2	TRBJ2-3
SVARSGRVNEQF	TRBV29-1	TRBJ2-1
ASSFRTVVLT	TRBV28	TRBJ2-6
ASSLGGGGAPYEQY	TRBV5-4	TRBJ2-7
ASSLGHLRETQY	TRBV5-1	TRBJ2-5
AWSGGLAGGPPH	TRBV30	TRBJ2-5
ATGSGTSGSYEQY	TRBV10-3	TRBJ2-7
ASSGQGSYHTNTEAF	TRBV9	TRBJ1-1
ASTGQVPEQF	TRBV28	TRBJ2-1
ASKVQDNSPLH	TRBV4-1	TRBJ1-6
ASSQFAGGVGTEAF	TRBV4-3	TRBJ1-1
ASSSTGGTYEQY	TRBV7-3	TRBJ2-7
ASSLSDREWETQY	TRBV5-1	TRBJ2-5
ASSLDTWTPPTDTQY	TRBV5-4	TRBJ2-3
ASSGGSNEQY	TRBV11-3	TRBJ2-7
AWSPRQGAGMNTEAF	TRBV30	TRBJ1-1
ASSQGRGGANVLT	TRBV4-1	TRBJ2-6
ASSFADYNEQF	TRBV28	TRBJ2-1
ASRPLGQTGQPQH	TRBV19	TRBJ1-5